This record concerns one T cell receptor (beta chain) sequence. Its antigen is still unknown. This CDR3 has 12 residues. Germline V gene lookup returns CDR1 SGHRS and CDR2 YFSETQ. Trimming took 4 bases from V and 3 from J, leaving 8 bases between them. Adult donors, all healthy and HIV-negative, had no recent acute infections or vaccinations. These data come from a study of shared clonotypes between healthy human individuals. About the research overall: The study enrolled two women and a few men aged 18 to 49.

Study observations and caveats: Sampling involved blood alone; tissue repertoires likely differ.

Assay used: immunoSEQ multiplex PCR; TCRdb lists only in-frame clones, some missing. The table shows about 510,000 clones, with over 60% occurring only once. This clonotype originated in a woman in her 40s in good health. Some clones in this sample may be carry-over from other donors' samples. The J gene is TRBJ2-7, the V gene TRBV5-1; D ambiguous. The sequenced sample was PBMCs. CDR3 bases: TGCGCCAGCAGCAGAGACGGCTACGAGCAGTACTTC. Translated: CASSRDGYEQYF. Full variable domain (outside the CDR3, taken from reference TRBV5-1 and TRBJ2-7): KAGVTQTPRYLIKTRGQQVTLSCSPISGHRSVSWYQQTPGQGLQFLFEYFSETQRNKGNFPGRFSGRQFSNSRSEMNVSTLELGDSALYLCASSRDGYEQYFGPGTRLTVT.